The next 23 T cell receptor delta chains were all read from a single sample in a study of gamma-delta T cells after stem cell transplantation. TCRdb re-called the RT-PCR reads through CATT. The sample comprises about 2,200 delta-chain clones, roughly 33% of which are singletons, and 37% rests with the top ten. The sample comprised gamma-delta T cells. The receptors derive from a human donor. It is not recorded whose cells these are; they may come from a transplant donor.

Comment on this clone: A far larger clone is a single base away, which makes a read error likely. The chain joins TRDV1 to TRDJ1, with a possible D match to TRDD3 (8 bases). This CDR3 contains 24 residues. The V gene lost 0 bases and the J gene lost 0 bases, with 35 bases spanning the gap. Germline loops: CDR1 TSWWSYY, CDR2 QGS. The CDR3 loop is CALGELMLVPTGGIAGSDTDKLIF. The CDR3, as DNA: TGTGCTCTTGGGGAACTAATGTTAGTTCCTACGGGGGGGATAGCGGGTTCGGACACCGATAAACTCATCTTT.

The chain combines TRDV1 with TRDJ1, with D perhaps matching TRDD2 (6 bases). The CDR3 is made up of 18 amino acids. Germline loops: CDR1 TSWWSYY, CDR2 QGS. The ends were cut back, 2 bases at V and 1 base at J, with 20 bases in the middle. CDR3 in DNA: TGTGCTCTTGGGGAATCACCTCCTTCCCTAGGCCGCACCGATAAACTCATCTTT. Amino acids: CALGESPPSLGRTDKLIF.

The rearrangement links TRDV2 to TRDJ1, with a tentative D call TRDD3 (5 bases). This CDR3 spans 17 amino acids. The germline V gene encodes CDR1 GEAIGNYY and CDR2 EKD. The germline V and J ends were trimmed by 3 bases and 0 bases, with 19 bases remaining between them. CDR3 region: CACDPVMMGSYTDKLIF. As DNA, the CDR3 is TGTGCCTGTGACCCCGTTATGATGGGGTCGTACACCGATAAACTCATCTTT.

This clone is classed as medium-sized. The chain links TRDV2 to TRDJ1, with D possibly TRDD3 on 5 matching bases. CDR1 and CDR2 from the germline V gene are GEAIGNYY and EKD. Deletions cut 1 base from V and 4 bases from J, with 12 bases between. This CDR3 comprises 14 residues. The CDR3, as DNA: TGTGCCTGTGACACTCTCTGGGAAAGCGATAAACTCATCTTT. Protein sequence: CACDTLWESDKLIF.

This chain links TRDV2 with TRDJ1; 8 nucleotides line up with TRDD3. V shed 3 bases and J 3 bases; nucleotides not matched to a gene: 11. The V gene's germline CDR1 is GEAIGNYY and CDR2 EKD. The CDR3 consists of 16 residues. The CDR3 DNA follows: TGTGCCTGTGACTTACTGGGGGGTACGGTGCCCGATAAACTCATCTTT. It codes for CACDLLGGTVPDKLIF.

In the case of this clone: Other DNA sequences in this sample translate to the same CDR3. The gene calls are TRDV2 and TRDJ1, with D possibly matching TRDD2 (6 bases). Germline V lookup: CDR1 GEAIGNYY, CDR2 EKD. This CDR3 region has 15 residues. Trimming shortened V by 0 bases and J by 4 bases, and 14 bases separated the two germline ends. The CDR3 DNA reads TGTGCCTGTGACACCATCCTACGCCAGGACGATAAACTCATCTTT. Its translation: CACDTILRQDDKLIF.

CDR3: CACGSLAAAGDKLIF. The CDR3 bases are TGTGCCTGTGGCTCTCTTGCTGCCGCGGGAGATAAACTCATCTTT. The rearrangement uses TRDV2 and TRDJ1, with no clear D. V was cut by 5 bases and J by 5 bases, with 20 bases left in between. The germline CDR1 and CDR2 sequences are GEAIGNYY and EKD. The CDR3 consists of 15 residues.

This clone was counted a single time. This chain joins TRDV2 and TRDJ1; the match to TRDD3 covers 9 bases. CDR1 and CDR2 from the germline V gene are GEAIGNYY and EKD. V dropped 0 bases and J dropped 3; count of bases not matched to a gene: 13. There are 18 residues in the CDR3. Here the CDR3 reads CACDTGALLGDHPDKLIF. CDR3 DNA sequence: TGTGCCTGTGACACCGGCGCCTTACTGGGGGACCATCCCGATAAACTCATCTTT.

V and J are TRDV1 and TRDJ1, with D perhaps matching TRDD3 (6 bases). The V end lost 1 base, the J end lost 4 bases, and 28 bases lay between the germline ends. The CDR3 loop spans 20 amino acids. Germline CDR1 TSWWSYY, CDR2 QGS. CDR3 protein: CALGEPKGLRGLLGSDKLIF. CDR3 sequence (DNA): TGTGCTCTTGGGGAACCAAAGGGGCTTCGGGGCCTACTGGGAAGCGATAAACTCATCTTT.

A remark on this clone: The protein in TCRdb stems from a much larger clone and differs at residue 4 from this DNA's translation, likely a read error; here the protein is translated from the DNA. J is TRDJ3 and V is TRDV2; possibly TRDD3 for D (6 bases). The CDR3 is made up of 18 amino acids. Germline CDR1 reads GEAIGNYY; CDR2 reads EKD. CDR3 protein: CACGTGWDSSWDTRQMFF. As DNA, the CDR3 is TGTGCCTGTGGCACCGGCTGGGATAGCTCCTGGGACACCCGACAGATGTTTTTC.

To note about this clone: TCRdb pairs this DNA with a much larger clone's protein that differs at residue 5, likely a read error; the protein shown was translated from the DNA. The V call is TRDV2, the J call TRDJ1, with TRDD3 matching 9 bases. Trimming cost V 3 bases and J 1 base; bases outside gene matches: 11. Looked up from germline, CDR1 is GEAIGNYY and CDR2 is EKD. The CDR3 covers 17 residues. CDR3 protein: CACDPLGDGGGTDKLIF. In DNA form, the CDR3 reads TGTGCCTGTGACCCCCTGGGGGATGGGGGGGGCACCGATAAACTCATCTTT.

Relative to its sample, this clone is large (0.1 to 1%). The same CDR3 can be traced to other DNA sequences in this sample. The chain combines TRDV2 with TRDJ1; 7 bases map to TRDD3. Germline-derived CDR1 and CDR2 are GEAIGNYY and EKD. V shed 3 bases, J shed 1 base, and the junction held 7 bases outside the gene matches. The CDR3 consists of 15 residues. The CDR3 region is CACDVLGGSTDKLIF. The CDR3 DNA reads as TGTGCCTGTGACGTCCTCGGGGGATCCACCGATAAACTCATCTTT.

Only a few counts were recorded for this clone. The protein in TCRdb stems from a much larger clone and differs at residue 3 from this DNA's translation, likely a read error; here the protein is translated from the DNA. The rearrangement uses TRDV2 and TRDJ1; 13 bases match TRDD3. The CDR3 has 15 residues. Germline CDR1 and CDR2: GEAIGNYY and EKD. CDR3 region: CARDTLGDTVNKLIF. The CDR3 DNA sequence: TGTGCCCGTGACACACTGGGGGATACGGTTAATAAACTCATCTTT.

As for this clone: The protein TCRdb lists belongs to a much larger clone and differs from this DNA's translation at residue 14, which points to a read error; the protein shown is made from the DNA. The chain recombines TRDV2 with TRDJ1; D is undetermined. The CDR3 runs 15 residues. CDR1 is GEAIGNYY, CDR2 EKD, per germline. Written as DNA, the CDR3 is TGTGCCTGTGACACCGTCGGAGGGAGCACCGATAAACTCACCTTT. Its translation is CACDTVGGSTDKLTF.

This clone was picked up a small number of times. This sequence joins TRDV2 and TRDJ1; 13 positions agree with TRDD3. The ends lost 3 bases at V and 2 bases at J; junction bases unmatched: 8. Looked up from germline, CDR1 is GEAIGNYY and CDR2 is EKD. This CDR3 spans 17 amino acids. Here the CDR3 reads CACDLLGDTLATDKLIF. The CDR3 nucleotides read TGTGCCTGTGACTTACTGGGGGATACGCTAGCAACCGATAAACTCATCTTT.

There are a few counts of this clone. The protein in TCRdb stems from a much larger clone and differs at residue 4 from this DNA's translation, likely a read error; here the protein is translated from the DNA. The V and J genes are TRDV2 and TRDJ1, with D possibly TRDD3 on 5 matching bases. The CDR3 contains 18 residues. Germline V lookup: CDR1 GEAIGNYY, CDR2 EKD. The CDR3: CACGTAAGARKYTDKLIF. CDR3 in DNA: TGTGCCTGTGGCACCGCCGCGGGGGCCCGTAAGTACACCGATAAACTCATCTTT.

Within the sample, this clone is hyperexpanded. The sample contains more than one DNA sequence encoding this CDR3. V gene TRDV2 combines with J gene TRDJ1; 7 bases map to TRDD3. The V and J ends lost 0 bases and 0 bases, in that order; junction bases with no gene match: 3. There are 15 residues in the CDR3. Germline V CDR1 and CDR2: GEAIGNYY, EKD. CDR3 DNA: TGTGCCTGTGACACCGTGGGGGAGTACACCGATAAACTCATCTTT. Translated: CACDTVGEYTDKLIF.

Remarks on this clone: TCRdb records a much larger clone's protein for this DNA, with a difference at residue 5 that likely arises from a read error; the protein given is the translation of the DNA. The chain is built from TRDV2 and TRDJ1, with D possibly TRDD3 on 5 matching bases. CDR3 length: 15 residues. Between the trimmed V and J ends, which lost 3 bases and 1 base, there was a span of 14 bases. The germline V gene has CDR1 GEAIGNYY and CDR2 EKD. The CDR3 DNA is TGTGCCTGTGACGCCCTGGTGGGGAGCACCGATAAACTCATCTTT. Its translation is CACDALVGSTDKLIF.

A note on this clone: At one end the junction does not follow the germline gene, possibly because of a read error. The same CDR3 arises from other DNA sequences in this sample as well. The chain couples TRDV2 to TRDJ1; 8 nucleotides match TRDD3. CDR1 is GEAIGNYY and CDR2 is EKD in the germline V gene. CDR3 length: 19 residues. In DNA, the CDR3 is TGTGCCTGTGACACCGTGAGGGGGATAGACCCCTCCGACACCGATAAACTCATTTTT. It yields the protein CACDTVRGIDPSDTDKLIF.

The V call is TRDV1, the J call TRDJ3, with a tentative D call TRDD3 (6 bases). Germline-derived CDR1 and CDR2 are TSWWSYY and QGS. This CDR3 comprises 22 residues. The germline V and J ends were trimmed by 0 bases and 0 bases, with 21 bases remaining between them. The CDR3 nucleotides read TGTGCTCTTGGGGAACTTCCTGGGATGGGGATCCCTAGCTCCTGGGACACCCGACAGATGTTTTTC. Translating gives CALGELPGMGIPSSWDTRQMFF.

This sequence joins TRDV2 and TRDJ1, with 11 nucleotides matching TRDD3. With 3 bases clipped from V and 0 bases from J, the junction kept 17 bases outside the gene matches. The length of the CDR3 is 20 residues. CDR1 is GEAIGNYY, CDR2 EKD, per germline. DNA for the CDR3: TGTGCCTGTGACCCACTACTGGGGGATATGCCCTCCTGGGACACCGATAAACTCATCTTT. Its protein product is CACDPLLGDMPSWDTDKLIF.

The chain joins TRDV1 to TRDJ1; D is perhaps TRDD2 (6 bases). This CDR3 is built from 17 residues. Germline V CDR1 and CDR2: TSWWSYY, QGS. Between the trimmed V and J ends, which lost 1 base and 4 bases, there was a span of 19 bases. The CDR3, as DNA: TGTGCTCTTGGGGAACGACTCCTACTCTACTGGTGCGATAAACTCATCTTT. The encoded protein is CALGERLLLYWCDKLIF.

Sample share makes this clone medium-sized. V gene TRDV2 combines with J gene TRDJ1; TRDD3 is a possible D gene (5 bases). Germline assignment: CDR1 GEAIGNYY and CDR2 EKD. The CDR3 has 14 amino acids. Trimming shortened V by 3 bases and J by 2 bases, and 12 bases separated the two germline ends. The CDR3 DNA sequence: TGTGCCTGTGACGGGATTGGGTCAACCGATAAACTCATCTTT. This gives the protein CACDGIGSTDKLIF.